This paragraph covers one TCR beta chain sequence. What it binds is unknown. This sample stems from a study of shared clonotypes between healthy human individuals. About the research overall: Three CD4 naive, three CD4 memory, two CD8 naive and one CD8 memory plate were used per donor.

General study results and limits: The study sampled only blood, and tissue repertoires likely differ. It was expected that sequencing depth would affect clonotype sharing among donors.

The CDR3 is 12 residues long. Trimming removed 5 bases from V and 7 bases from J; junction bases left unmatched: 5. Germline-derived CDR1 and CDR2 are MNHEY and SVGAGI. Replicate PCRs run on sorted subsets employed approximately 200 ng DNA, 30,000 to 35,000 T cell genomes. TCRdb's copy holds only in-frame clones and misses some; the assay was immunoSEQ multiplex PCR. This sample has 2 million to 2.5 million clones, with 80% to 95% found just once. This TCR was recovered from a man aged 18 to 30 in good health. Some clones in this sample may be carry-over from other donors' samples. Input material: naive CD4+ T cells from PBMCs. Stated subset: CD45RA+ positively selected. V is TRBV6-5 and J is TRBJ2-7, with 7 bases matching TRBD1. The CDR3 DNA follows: TGTGCCAGCAGTCCAAGGGGGCGGGAGCAGTACTTC. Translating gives CASSPRGREQYF.